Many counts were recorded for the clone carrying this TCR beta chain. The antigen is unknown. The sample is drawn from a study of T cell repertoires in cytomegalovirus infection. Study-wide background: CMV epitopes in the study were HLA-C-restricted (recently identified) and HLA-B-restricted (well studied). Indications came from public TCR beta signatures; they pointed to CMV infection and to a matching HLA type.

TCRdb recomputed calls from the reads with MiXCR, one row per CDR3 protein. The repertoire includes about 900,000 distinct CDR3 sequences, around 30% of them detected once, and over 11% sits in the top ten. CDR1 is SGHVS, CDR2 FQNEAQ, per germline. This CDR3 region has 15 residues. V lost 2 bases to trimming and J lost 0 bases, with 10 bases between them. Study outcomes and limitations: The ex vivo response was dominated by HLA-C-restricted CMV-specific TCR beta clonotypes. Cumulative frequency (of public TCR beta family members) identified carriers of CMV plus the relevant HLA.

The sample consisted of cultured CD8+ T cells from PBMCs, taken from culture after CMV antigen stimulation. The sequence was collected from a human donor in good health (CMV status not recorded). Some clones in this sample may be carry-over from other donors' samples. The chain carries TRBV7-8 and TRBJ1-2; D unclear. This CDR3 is CASSLRSTTNYGYTF. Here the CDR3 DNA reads TGTGCCAGCAGCTTAAGGTCAACTACTAACTATGGCTACACCTTC. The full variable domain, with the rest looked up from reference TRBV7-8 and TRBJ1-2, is GAGVSQSPRYKVAKRGQDVALRCDPISGHVSLFWYQQALGQGPEFLTYFQNEAQLDKSGLPSDRFFAERPEGSVSTLKIQRTQQEDSAVYLCASSLRSTTNYGYTFGSGTRLTVV.